This T cell receptor (beta chain) was retrieved from a study of PD-1 blockade in classical Hodgkin lymphoma. Time point of the sample: cycle 4 day 1 (C4D1), after less than 7 weeks of nivolumab. All patients relapsed after autologous stem cell transplantation, and brentuximab vedotin exposure varied. This clone was recorded only once. The data were produced by immunoSEQ multiplex PCR, yet TCRdb's version contains in-frame clones alone and is incomplete. The sample records roughly 20,000 clones, 70% to 80% being singletons. The CDR3 is 20 amino acids. Trimming cost V 2 bases and J 2 bases, with 22 bases left between them. Looked up from germline, CDR1 is SGHTA and CDR2 is FQGTGA.

The material sequenced was peripheral blood mononuclear cells (PBMCs), taken before the fourth cycle of nivolumab. This chain links TRBV7-3 with TRBJ2-6; D perhaps matches TRBD1 (5 bases). The source of this sequence is a human donor with classical Hodgkin lymphoma. DNA for the CDR3: TGTGCCAGCAGCTTAGCCCCGTTACAGGAATGGATTACTGGGGCCAACGTCCTGACTTTC. This encodes CASSLAPLQEWITGANVLTF.